Below are 20 T cell receptor beta chains sequenced from a single sample in a study of immune evolution from preneoplasia to lung adenocarcinoma. Sequencing was performed with immunoSEQ multiplex PCR; in TCRdb, only in-frame clones are kept and a portion is missing. Here the sample spans 9,600 or so clones, 77% being singletons. Sequencing was done on a sample of FFPE lung adenocarcinoma in situ tissue. The receptors stem from a person aged 60 to 80 with lung adenocarcinoma.

The V call is TRBV15, the J call TRBJ2-5; D gene unclear. The CDR3 is made up of 15 amino acids. Trimming took off 1 base at V and 5 bases at J, with 14 bases between the two ends. Germline V gene sequence: CDR1 LNHNV, CDR2 YYDKDF (reference sequence). CDR3 amino acids: CATSRVQPDEETQYF. Here the CDR3 DNA reads TGTGCCACCAGCAGAGTGCAGCCGGATGAGGAGACCCAGTACTTC. Variable domain in full (rest from reference TRBV15 and TRBJ2-5): DAMVIQNPRYQVTQFGKPVTLSCSQTLNHNVMYWYQQKSSQAPKLLFHYYDKDFNNEADTPDNFQSRRPNTSFCFLDIRSPGLGDTAMYLCATSRVQPDEETQYFGPGTRLLVL.

The V and J genes are TRBV9 and TRBJ2-1; tentatively, D is TRBD1 (6 bases). Germline V gene sequence: CDR1 SGDLS, CDR2 YYNGEE. The length of the CDR3 is 15 residues. Trimming pared 5 bases from V and 8 bases from J, leaving 20 bases between. The CDR3 nucleotides are TGTGCCAGCAGTCAAGGGACACAGGGCTGGGATGAGCAGTTCTTC. The encoded protein is CASSQGTQGWDEQFF.

This clone is classed as medium-sized. The chain carries TRBV5-5 and TRBJ1-1; D remains unclear. This CDR3 is built from 16 residues. V lost 3 bases, J lost 1 base, and 16 bases lay in between. Germline-derived CDR1 and CDR2 are SGHKS and YYEKEE (reference sequence). The CDR3 reads CASSSQPGLRNTEAFF. The CDR3 DNA follows: TGTGCCAGCAGCTCACAACCAGGACTCAGGAACACTGAAGCTTTCTTT.

V is TRBV12-5 and J is TRBJ1-2; unclear D gene. V was shortened by 2 bases and J by 4 bases, with 14 bases between the two germline ends. Germline V gives CDR1 LGHNT, CDR2 FRNRAP. There are 15 residues in the CDR3. CDR3 sequence reads: CASGLLARAAYGYTF. CDR3 bases: TGTGCTAGTGGTTTGCTCGCAAGAGCAGCCTATGGCTACACCTTC.

V is TRBV14 and J is TRBJ2-1, with TRBD2 as a possible D gene (6 bases). With 3 bases removed from V and 7 bases from J, the gap between germline ends came to 22 bases. Germline CDR1 reads SGHDN; CDR2 reads FVKESK. The CDR3 has 17 amino acids. Here the CDR3 reads CASSQGPGTPGGNEQFF. The DNA for the CDR3 is TGTGCCAGCAGCCAGGGACCCGGGACGCCCGGAGGGAATGAGCAGTTCTTC.

V is TRBV7-2 and J is TRBJ1-2; D not resolved. CDR1 is SGHTA, CDR2 FQGNSA, per germline. This CDR3 comprises 15 residues. Between the trimmed V and J ends, which lost 0 bases and 0 bases, there was a span of 8 bases. CDR3 region: CASSLAPVANYGYTF. As DNA, the CDR3 is TGTGCCAGCAGCTTAGCGCCGGTCGCTAACTATGGCTACACCTTC.

The V call is TRBV7-2, the J call TRBJ2-7; no definite D call. The CDR3 has 12 amino acids. Trimming stripped 5 bases from V and 3 bases from J, with 8 bases between. Germline CDR1 reads SGHTA; CDR2 reads FQGNSA. The CDR3 region has the DNA TGTGCCAGCAGCCGTATTTACTACGAGCAGTACTTC. Amino acids: CASSRIYYEQYF. Using reference TRBV7-2 and TRBJ2-7 for the parts outside the CDR3, the full variable domain is GAGVSQSPSNKVTEKGKDVELRCDPISGHTALYWYRQSLGQGLEFLIYFQGNSAPDKSGLPSDRFSAERTGGSVSTLTIQRTQQEDSAVYLCASSRIYYEQYFGPGTRLTVT.

This clone was seen only once. The rearrangement joins TRBV7-9 to TRBJ1-1; D unresolved. Germline assignment: CDR1 SEHNR and CDR2 FQNEAQ (reference sequence). The V gene lost 1 base and the J gene lost 1 base, with 7 bases spanning the gap. The CDR3 has 14 residues. CDR3 coding DNA: TGTGCCAGCAGCTTAGGTTCCGGGAACACTGAAGCTTTCTTT. Protein: CASSLGSGNTEAFF.

The chain carries TRBV10-3 and TRBJ1-1; D ambiguous. CDR3 length: 13 amino acids. The ends were cut back, 3 bases at V and 2 bases at J, with 7 bases in the middle. The germline V gene encodes CDR1 ENHRY and CDR2 SYGVKD. The DNA of the CDR3 is TGTGCCATCAGTGAAGCGGTTAACACTGAAGCTTTCTTT. Its translation: CAISEAVNTEAFF.

V is TRBV9 and J is TRBJ1-2; D might be TRBD1 (5 bases). This CDR3 comprises 12 residues. Trimming pared 9 bases from V and 4 bases from J, leaving 13 bases between. Germline V lookup: CDR1 SGDLS, CDR2 YYNGEE. As DNA, the CDR3 is TGTGCCATTAAGGGACGGTCCTATGGCTACACCTTC. It is translated as CAIKGRSYGYTF. The variable domain in full, completed from reference TRBV9 and TRBJ1-2, reads DSGVTQTPKHLITATGQRVTLRCSPRSGDLSVYWYQQSLDQGLQFLIQYYNGEERAKGNILERFSAQQFPDLHSELNLSSLELGDSALYFCAIKGRSYGYTFGSGTRLTVV.

The chain employs TRBV6-5 and TRBJ2-2, with TRBD1 as a possible D gene (7 bases). The V gene lost 2 bases and the J gene lost 4 bases, with 11 bases spanning the gap. There are 15 residues in the CDR3. CDR1 MNHEY and CDR2 SVGAGI come from the germline V gene. The CDR3 reads CASSYQQGGTGELFF. The DNA of the CDR3 is TGTGCCAGCAGTTACCAGCAGGGGGGCACCGGGGAGCTGTTTTTT.

The chain links TRBV18 to TRBJ2-5, with 8 bases aligning to TRBD2. Germline assignment: CDR1 KGHSH and CDR2 LQKENI. V lost 3 bases, J lost 9 bases, and 6 bases stayed unmatched. This CDR3 comprises 13 residues. The CDR3: CASSPPRRGAQYF. Written as DNA, the CDR3 is TGTGCCAGCTCACCTCCTCGGCGGGGGGCCCAGTACTTC. The full variable domain, rest sourced from reference TRBV18 and TRBJ2-5, is NAGVMQNPRHLVRRRGQEARLRCSPMKGHSHVYWYRQLPEEGLKFMVYLQKENIIDESGMPKERFSAEFPKEGPSILRIQQVVRGDSAAYFCASSPPRRGAQYFGPGTRLLVL.

This clone occurred a few times. The chain is built from TRBV7-8 and TRBJ1-5, with D possibly matching TRBD1 (6 bases). V lost 5 bases and J lost 7, with 15 bases in between. Germline CDR1 reads SGHVS; CDR2 reads FQNEAQ. This CDR3 comprises 14 residues. Here the CDR3 DNA reads TGTGCCAGCAGCCAGGGGACCTCCGGGCAGCCCCAGCATTTT. Translating it yields CASSQGTSGQPQHF.

The rearrangement links TRBV19 to TRBJ2-3; 9 positions match TRBD1. V lost 4 bases to trimming and J lost 6 bases; unmatched junction nucleotides: 14. The CDR3 covers 17 residues. The germline CDR1 and CDR2 sequences are LNHDA and SQIVND (reference sequence). The CDR3 sequence: CASSTRSGTGWLDTQYF. The CDR3 nucleotides are TGTGCCAGTAGTACACGCTCCGGGACAGGGTGGTTGGATACGCAGTATTTT.

This clone has more than one count but fewer than ten. The chain joins TRBV13 to TRBJ2-2, with D possibly matching TRBD1 (6 bases). This CDR3 contains 14 residues. Trimming removed 5 bases at V and 4 bases at J, with 11 bases between. The germline CDR1 and CDR2 sequences are PRHDT and FYEKMQ (reference sequence). The CDR3 nucleotides are TGTGCCAGCAGCAACGTCAGGGGCACCGGGGAGCTGTTTTTT. Its translation: CASSNVRGTGELFF.

The genes are TRBV27 and TRBJ2-5; 16 bases align to TRBD2. After removal of 4 bases from V and 4 bases from J, the junction contained 9 bases not matched to a gene. This CDR3 spans 18 amino acids. CDR1 is MNHEY, CDR2 SMNVEV, per germline (reference sequence). This CDR3 is CASSSPGLAGGRGETQYF. CDR3 DNA: TGTGCCAGCAGTTCCCCGGGACTAGCGGGGGGGCGGGGAGAGACCCAGTACTTC.

This clone came up a few times. This chain uses TRBV27 with TRBJ2-3, with D unresolved. The germline gives CDR1 MNHEY, CDR2 SMNVEV (reference sequence). V lost 0 bases and J 2 bases, leaving 6 bases between the germline ends. The CDR3 spans 14 residues. As DNA, the CDR3 is TGTGCCAGCAGTTTATCTGGGGACACAGATACGCAGTATTTT. Translating gives CASSLSGDTDTQYF.

The chain combines TRBV6-1 with TRBJ2-7, with D perhaps matching TRBD1 or TRBD2 (5 bases each). Germline V gives CDR1 MNHNS, CDR2 SASEGT. The germline V and J ends were trimmed by 2 bases and 3 bases, with 14 bases remaining between them. The CDR3 contains 15 residues. The CDR3 here is CASSEPGALSYEQYF. Written as DNA, the CDR3 is TGTGCCAGCAGTGAACCCGGGGCCCTGAGCTACGAGCAGTACTTC.

This clone was found a few times. This CDR3 reads CASNRGADNNSPLHF. The DNA of the CDR3 is TGTGCCAGTAACAGGGGCGCGGATAATAATTCACCCCTCCACTTT. This chain uses TRBV19 with TRBJ1-6; 7 bases match TRBD1. The CDR3 totals 15 residues. Unmatched junction bases numbered 8, after V lost 7 bases and J lost 5 bases. CDR1 is LNHDA and CDR2 is SQIVND in the germline V gene (reference sequence).

The J gene is TRBJ1-1, the V gene TRBV11-2; TRBD1 aligns across 7 bases. With V trimmed by 5 bases and J by 11 bases, 8 bases remained unmatched. Germline CDR1 and CDR2: SGHAT and FQNNGV. This CDR3 contains 12 residues. Written as DNA, the CDR3 is TGTGCCAGCAGCCATGGACAGGACCGCGCTTTCTTT. Its protein is CASSHGQDRAFF.